This paragraph reports one TCR beta chain. Its antigen is currently unknown. The PCR used 60 Vbeta and 13 Jbeta primers. Data came from immunoSEQ multiplex PCR; TCRdb stores just in-frame clones and leaves some out. The ten most abundant clones cover 3.4% of a sample with 90,000 to 100,000 clones. Donors showed nominal health when sampled, although they likely had unrecorded immune exposures. Trimming removed 5 bases at V and 0 bases at J, with 11 bases between. The length of the CDR3 is 15 residues. Per the germline V gene, CDR1 is MNHEY and CDR2 is SVGAGI. This sample stems from a study of cytomegalovirus exposure and HLA in healthy donors. On the study more broadly: The study's early data release held roughly 90 million unique TCRs from HLA-typed donors.

Findings of the study overall: Solely CMV serostatus was available to characterize immune exposure. The Asian-associated ancestry cluster reportedly had fewer N-insertions than the roughly 670-donor mean in a later analysis.

The chain is built from TRBV6-5 and TRBJ1-3; D might be TRBD1 (5 bases). The receptor's source is a woman aged 25 to 45 in good health and CMV-seronegative. Sequenced: PBMCs. The CDR3 loop is CASSKQGFSGNTIYF. The CDR3 DNA follows: TGTGCCAGCAGTAAGCAGGGTTTCTCTGGAAACACCATATATTTT.